Listed here are 14 T cell receptor beta chains from one sample, sequenced in a study of T cell changes during pregnancy in multiple sclerosis. The assay was immunoSEQ multiplex PCR, and TCRdb's table has in-frame clones only and misses some. The sample records some 29,000 clones, 90% to 95% being singletons. The input for sequencing was CD8+ T cells from peripheral blood mononuclear cells, taken in the second trimester of pregnancy. These receptors all stem from a female donor in good health, enrolled as a control in a pregnancy study.

This chain joins TRBV7-8 and TRBJ2-7, with TRBD2 matching over 13 bases. Germline V gives CDR1 SGHVS, CDR2 FQNEAQ. The CDR3 runs to 19 residues. V dropped 2 bases and J dropped 0; count of bases not matched to a gene: 10. The chain's CDR3 is CASSLRRTSGGGSSYEQYF. The CDR3 DNA reads as TGTGCCAGCAGCTTACGCCGGACTAGCGGGGGCGGTAGCTCCTACGAGCAGTACTTC.

The chain carries TRBV7-2 and TRBJ1-2; 8 positions agree with TRBD1. Germline-derived CDR1 and CDR2 are SGHTA and FQGNSA. The trim removed 4 bases at V and 3 bases at J, leaving 10 bases unmatched. This CDR3 has 16 residues. The CDR3, as DNA: TGTGCCAGCAGCTCGTCGGACAGGGCGATCGACTATGGCTACACCTTC. Translation gives CASSSSDRAIDYGYTF. The variable domain in full, with the rest retrieved from reference TRBV7-2 and TRBJ1-2, is GAGVSQSPSNKVTEKGKDVELRCDPISGHTALYWYRQSLGQGLEFLIYFQGNSAPDKSGLPSDRFSAERTGGSVSTLTIQRTQQEDSAVYLCASSSSDRAIDYGYTFGSGTRLTVV.

This rearrangement joins TRBV7-9 to TRBJ1-1; TRBD1 aligns across 11 bases. V was pared by 5 bases and J by 11 bases, with 7 bases of the junction left unmatched. The CDR3 has 13 amino acids. Germline loops: CDR1 SEHNR, CDR2 FQNEAQ (reference sequence). The CDR3 loop reads CASSAGTGGRAFF. The CDR3 coding sequence is TGTGCCAGCAGCGCCGGGACAGGGGGTAGGGCTTTCTTT.

This clone was seen a single time. The chain carries TRBV13 and TRBJ2-7, with 8 positions matching TRBD1. Germline V gene sequence: CDR1 PRHDT, CDR2 FYEKMQ (reference sequence). V shed 6 bases and J 2 bases; nucleotides not matched to a gene: 6. CDR3 length: 14 amino acids. CDR3 sequence reads: CASSTGGGAYEQYF. The CDR3 DNA reads TGTGCCAGCAGTACAGGGGGAGGCGCCTACGAGCAGTACTTC.

The V gene is TRBV27, the J gene TRBJ2-5; 8 nucleotides agree with TRBD2. Germline V gene lookup returns CDR1 MNHEY and CDR2 SMNVEV (reference sequence). Losses at the gene ends were 5 bases for V and 3 bases for J; bases not matched to a gene: 2. The CDR3 has 13 residues. The CDR3 spells CASSLLAEETQYF. The CDR3 DNA is TGTGCCAGCAGTCTACTAGCGGAAGAGACCCAGTACTTC.

The chain employs TRBV7-8 and TRBJ1-6; TRBD1 matches 9 bases. The length of the CDR3 is 15 residues. Trimming at V came to 4 bases and at J to 6 bases, leaving 4 bases not matched to a gene. Germline V gene lookup returns CDR1 SGHVS and CDR2 FQNEAQ. The CDR3, as DNA: TGTGCCAGCAGCTCCGGACAGGGGCTTAATTCACCCCTCCACTTT. Protein sequence: CASSSGQGLNSPLHF.

The rearrangement joins TRBV15 to TRBJ2-3, with 12 positions matching TRBD1. Germline V gene lookup returns CDR1 LNHNV and CDR2 YYDKDF (reference sequence). The CDR3 runs to 16 residues. V dropped 1 base and J dropped 6; count of bases not matched to a gene: 5. The CDR3 DNA is TGTGCCACCAGCAGAGTCCCGGGACAGGGGGCGGATACGCAGTATTTT. Protein sequence: CATSRVPGQGADTQYF. Supplemented by reference TRBV15 and TRBJ2-3, the full variable domain reads DAMVIQNPRYQVTQFGKPVTLSCSQTLNHNVMYWYQQKSSQAPKLLFHYYDKDFNNEADTPDNFQSRRPNTSFCFLDIRSPGLGDTAMYLCATSRVPGQGADTQYFGPGTRLTVL.

Here the CDR3 DNA reads TGTGCCAGCAGCTCCTGGACTAGCGGGACATACAATGAGCAGTTCTTC. Encoded protein: CASSSWTSGTYNEQFF. The chain has TRBV11-2 and TRBJ2-1; 12 bases fit TRBD2. V shed 4 bases, J shed 4 bases, and the junction held 5 bases outside the gene matches. Germline CDR1 reads SGHAT; CDR2 reads FQNNGV. This CDR3 has 16 amino acids.

V is TRBV5-1 and J is TRBJ2-2; TRBD1 matches at 7 bases. The V and J ends lost 1 base and 5 bases, in that order; junction bases with no gene match: 2. CDR1 is SGHRS and CDR2 is YFSETQ in the germline V gene. The CDR3 runs 14 residues. DNA of the CDR3: TGCGCCAGCAGCTTGTACAGGGGAACCGGGGAGCTGTTTTTT. Amino acid sequence: CASSLYRGTGELFF.

V usage is TRBV27 and J usage is TRBJ1-2, with 9 bases aligning to TRBD1. Per germline, CDR1 MNHEY and CDR2 SMNVEV (reference sequence). V was pared by 4 bases and J by 3 bases, with 12 bases of the junction left unmatched. The CDR3 runs to 17 residues. The CDR3 sequence: CASSSRSTGGRDYGYTF. In DNA form, the CDR3 reads TGTGCCAGCAGTTCACGTTCGACAGGGGGGAGGGACTATGGCTACACCTTC.

This clone appeared a single time. The chain uses TRBV5-6 and TRBJ2-7, with TRBD1 as a possible D gene (5 bases). This CDR3 has 14 amino acids. Germline lookup yields CDR1 SGHDT and CDR2 YYEEEE. The germline V and J ends were trimmed by 1 base and 3 bases, with 11 bases remaining between them. This CDR3 reads CASSLRGTYYEQYF. The CDR3 nucleotides are TGTGCCAGCAGCTTGAGGGGCACCTACTACGAGCAGTACTTC.

The chain is built from TRBV9 and TRBJ2-5, with TRBD2 as a possible D gene (5 bases). From germline, CDR1 is SGDLS and CDR2 YYNGEE. This CDR3 contains 16 residues. Trimming took off 4 bases at V and 1 base at J, with 17 bases between the two ends. The CDR3 DNA reads TGTGCCAGCAGCCCCCACCCGACTAACCGCCAAGAGACCCAGTACTTC. It is translated as CASSPHPTNRQETQYF. The full variable domain, completed using reference TRBV9 and TRBJ2-5, is DSGVTQTPKHLITATGQRVTLRCSPRSGDLSVYWYQQSLDQGLQFLIQYYNGEERAKGNILERFSAQQFPDLHSELNLSSLELGDSALYFCASSPHPTNRQETQYFGPGTRLLVL.

This clone was seen a handful of times. The chain combines TRBV19 with TRBJ1-1; D possibly corresponds to TRBD1 (5 bases). V lost 9 bases, J lost 3 bases, and 17 bases lay in between. The CDR3 sequence is 14 residues long. Germline values: CDR1 LNHDA, CDR2 SQIVND (reference sequence). The DNA of the CDR3 is TGTGCCAGCCTGACATATCCGGGGGACACTGAAGCTTTCTTT. It specifies CASLTYPGDTEAFF.

J is TRBJ2-5 and V is TRBV18; a possible D gene is TRBD2 (7 bases). The CDR3 length is 19 residues. Germline loops: CDR1 KGHSH, CDR2 LQKENI. The V end lost 8 bases, the J end lost 5 bases, and 33 bases lay between the germline ends. The CDR3 region is CASPWGGADLGLETETQYF. For the CDR3, the DNA is TGTGCCAGCCCATGGGGGGGGGCAGACCTAGGACTTGAAACGGAGACCCAGTACTTC.